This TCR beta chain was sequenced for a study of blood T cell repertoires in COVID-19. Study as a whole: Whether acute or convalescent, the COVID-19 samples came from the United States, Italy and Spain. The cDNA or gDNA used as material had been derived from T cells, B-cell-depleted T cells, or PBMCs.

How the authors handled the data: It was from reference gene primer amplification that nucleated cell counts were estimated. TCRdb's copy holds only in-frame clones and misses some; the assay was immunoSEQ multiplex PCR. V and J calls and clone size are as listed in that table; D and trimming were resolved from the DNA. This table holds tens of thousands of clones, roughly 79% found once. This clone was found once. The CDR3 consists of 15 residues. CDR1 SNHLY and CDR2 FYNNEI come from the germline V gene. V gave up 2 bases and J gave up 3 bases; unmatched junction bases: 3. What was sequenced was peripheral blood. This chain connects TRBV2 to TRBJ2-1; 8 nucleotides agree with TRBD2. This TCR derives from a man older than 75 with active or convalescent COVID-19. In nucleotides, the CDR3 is TGTGCCAGCAGTGAAAGGCTAGCGGGCTACAATGAGCAGTTCTTC. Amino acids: CASSERLAGYNEQFF. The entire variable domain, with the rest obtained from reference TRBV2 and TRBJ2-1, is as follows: EPEVTQTPSHQVTQMGQEVILRCVPISNHLYFYWYRQILGQKVEFLVSFYNNEISEKSEIFDDQFSVERPDGSNFTLKIRSTKLEDSAMYFCASSERLAGYNEQFFGPGTRLTVL.